One T cell receptor beta chain is described in this entry. Its target is not known. Germline is not matched at one junction end, which may reflect a read error. This specimen comes from a study of blood T cells in healthy people across ages. Study results and limitations: The donors' CMV status was not determined, possibly confounding changes in expanded clonotypes. There was a strong correlation between TCR beta diversity and naive T cell percentage.

Next came a second PCR, run for roughly 7 to 12 cycles, which used a sample-barcoded 5' primer along with a J-beta primer mix. Each single sample gave us at least 2.5 million CDR3-containing paired-end reads. Using its own MiXCR run on the 5' RACE reads, TCRdb lists one record per CDR3 protein. The profile shows hundreds of thousands of distinct CDR3 sequences, more than 40% of them singletons. The V gene's germline CDR1 is MNHNS and CDR2 SASEGT. CDR3 length: 13 residues. The sequence came from a woman aged 60 to 75 in good health. The genes are TRBV6-1 and TRBJ2-3; D not resolved. The sample consisted of blood. The CDR3, as DNA: TGTGCCAGCAGGCCCCTTAGCACTGATACGCAGTATTTT. Its protein is CASRPLSTDTQYF.